This T cell receptor (beta chain) comes out of a study of beta chain features in type 1 diabetes. Turning to this clone: Its target is not known.

The CDR3 is made up of 14 amino acids. Looked up from germline, CDR1 is ENHRY and CDR2 is SYGVKD. V was clipped by 7 bases and J by 7 bases, with 17 bases between them. Study-wide points: The study found moderately but significantly shorter TCRB CDR3s in all four CD4+ subsets of Type 1 diabetes patients.

The authors reverse transcribed all of the isolated RNA, so sequencing captured expressed TCRB transcripts. TCRdb keeps only in-frame clones here, not all; method: immunoSEQ multiplex PCR. The table has hundreds of thousands of clones, under 15% seen once. The chain has TRBV10-3 and TRBJ2-1; D is possibly TRBD1 or TRBD2 (6 bases each). Material for sequencing was naive CD4+ T cells from blood. The TCR comes from a young man with type 1 diabetes. In nucleotides, the CDR3 is TGTGCCATCAAGGGAGGCCAGGGGAGAAATGAGCAGTTCTTC. It specifies CAIKGGQGRNEQFF.